One TCR beta chain is described in this entry. Clones were read by immunoSEQ multiplex PCR, and TCRdb kept only the in-frame ones, dropping some. This sample yields under 100,000 clones, of which roughly 82% are seen a single time; about 9.4% belongs to the top ten. This record belongs to a study of blood T cell repertoires in COVID-19. Study overall: Nucleic acid was either cDNA or gDNA, and it came from T cells, B-cell-depleted T cells, or PBMCs.

CDR3 size: 15 residues. The germline V gene has CDR1 SGHTS and CDR2 YDEGEE. Between the trimmed V and J ends, which lost 4 bases and 3 bases, there was a span of 15 bases. The TCR was taken from a man aged 55 to 70 with acute or convalescent COVID-19. The material sequenced was peripheral blood. The J gene is TRBJ2-3, the V gene TRBV5-8; a weak D match, TRBD2 (6 bases). CDR3 region: CASSPRGSGTDTQYF. The CDR3 nucleotides read TGTGCCAGCAGCCCTCGGGGTAGCGGTACAGATACGCAGTATTTT.